The 16 T cell receptor beta chains given below trace back to one sample, sequenced in a study of blood T cell repertoires in COVID-19. Profiling relied on immunoSEQ multiplex PCR, and the TCRdb table lists in-frame clones only, not all of them. The sample carries under 200,000 clones, around 76% recorded once. Sequencing was performed on peripheral blood. The source of these receptors is a woman aged 55-70 years with COVID-19, enrolled during active disease.

The chain recombines TRBV5-6 with TRBJ1-1; 9 positions agree with TRBD1. The V gene end was trimmed by 4 bases and the J gene end by 3 bases; junction bases not matched to a gene: 7. Germline V CDR1 and CDR2: SGHDT, YYEEEE. CDR3 size: 15 residues. CDR3 loop: CASSPGQGSHTEAFF. In nucleotides, the CDR3 is TGTGCCAGCAGCCCAGGACAGGGGAGCCACACTGAAGCTTTCTTT.

The CDR3 DNA sequence: TGTGCCAGCAGTGAATATGGGTGGTCAGGGGGCAATCAGCCCCAGCATTTT. This gives the protein CASSEYGWSGGNQPQHF. This chain links TRBV6-1 with TRBJ1-5, with a possible D match to TRBD1 (6 bases). Trimming left V 2 bases short and J 2 bases short, with 16 bases between. CDR1 is MNHNS and CDR2 is SASEGT in the germline V gene. The length of the CDR3 is 17 residues.

This chain connects TRBV2 to TRBJ2-2, with D maybe TRBD2 (5 bases). The V end was cut by 2 bases, the J end by 0 bases, with 10 bases between. CDR1 is SNHLY and CDR2 is FYNNEI in the germline V gene. This CDR3 comprises 16 residues. CDR3 in DNA: TGTGCCAGCAGTGAATACGGGGTCCCGAACACCGGGGAGCTGTTTTTT. It encodes CASSEYGVPNTGELFF.

The chain combines TRBV18 with TRBJ2-2; no clear D gene. Germline CDR1 is KGHSH and CDR2 is LQKENI. The CDR3 length is 18 residues. V lost 1 base and J lost 0, with 15 bases in between. The CDR3 DNA follows: TGTGCCAGCTCACCACGTCGCGGCGGAGAAACGAACACCGGGGAGCTGTTTTTT. It codes for CASSPRRGGETNTGELFF.

The chain joins TRBV6-6 to TRBJ1-6, with TRBD1 matching over 9 bases. Germline V gene data show CDR1 as MNHNY and CDR2 as SVGAGI (reference sequence). Germline trimming cut 8 bases from V and 8 bases from J; bases unmatched to any gene: 7. CDR3 length equals 14 residues. The DNA of the CDR3 is TGTGCCAGCTTTCCGGGACAGGGACATTCACCCCTCCACTTT. Its translation: CASFPGQGHSPLHF.

This chain connects TRBV9 to TRBJ1-6; D remains unclear. V was trimmed by 2 bases and J by 6 bases, leaving 12 bases between them. There are 15 residues in the CDR3. Germline loops: CDR1 SGDLS, CDR2 YYNGEE. The CDR3 sequence: CASSVAGSLNSPLHF. CDR3 nucleotides: TGTGCCAGCAGCGTCGCCGGGAGCCTTAATTCACCCCTCCACTTT.

The chain recombines TRBV3-1 (or the pseudogene TRBV3-2) with TRBJ1-2; 9 nucleotides agree with TRBD1. This CDR3 contains 15 residues. Germline-derived CDR1 and CDR2 are LGHDT and YNNKEL (reference sequence). V shed 0 bases and J 6 bases; nucleotides not matched to a gene: 5. This chain's CDR3 is CASSQDGTGLNGYTF. The DNA for the CDR3 is TGTGCCAGCAGCCAAGACGGGACAGGGCTGAATGGCTACACCTTC.

The rearrangement links TRBV7-2 to TRBJ2-3; 12 bases map to TRBD2. Unmatched junction bases numbered 6, after V lost 2 bases and J lost 0 bases. The CDR3 has 18 residues. Germline V gives CDR1 SGHTA, CDR2 FQGNSA. This CDR3 reads CASSLRRTSGTSTDTQYF. The CDR3 nucleotides read TGTGCCAGCAGCTTACGCCGGACTAGCGGGACTAGCACAGATACGCAGTATTTT.

The rearrangement joins TRBV6-1 to TRBJ1-1, with D maybe TRBD1 (5 bases). The CDR3 loop spans 13 amino acids. The germline V and J ends were trimmed by 2 bases and 8 bases, with 12 bases remaining between them. Germline V gives CDR1 MNHNS, CDR2 SASEGT. The CDR3 sequence is CASSEMWTKEAFF. CDR3 nucleotides: TGTGCCAGCAGTGAAATGTGGACAAAAGAAGCTTTCTTT.

The chain recombines TRBV7-9 with TRBJ2-3; no firm D call. Germline CDR1 and CDR2: SEHNR and FQNEAQ (reference sequence). Trimming cost V 4 bases and J 0 bases, with 5 bases left between them. CDR3 length: 13 residues. The CDR3: CASSSVSTDTQYF. The CDR3 DNA sequence: TGTGCCAGCAGCTCCGTAAGCACAGATACGCAGTATTTT.

The rearrangement uses TRBV11-2 and TRBJ2-7; TRBD1 agrees at 9 bases. V lost 5 bases to trimming and J lost 4 bases; unmatched junction nucleotides: 9. Germline loops: CDR1 SGHAT, CDR2 FQNNGV. The CDR3 has 15 residues. The DNA of the CDR3 is TGTGCCAGCAGCCGGGCCCAGGACAGGGGTTACGAGCAGTACTTC. Encoded protein: CASSRAQDRGYEQYF.

The chain is built from TRBV27 and TRBJ1-5; D is undetermined. CDR1 and CDR2 (germline): MNHEY, SMNVEV (reference sequence). The CDR3 runs 14 residues. Trimming cost V 8 bases and J 0 bases, with 11 bases left between them. The CDR3 nucleotides read TGTGCCAGCCGGTCACCTTATAGCAATCAGCCCCAGCATTTT. Translated, it gives CASRSPYSNQPQHF.

The chain uses TRBV5-4 and TRBJ1-1; D is ambiguous. The V and J ends lost 4 bases and 0 bases respectively, with 13 bases between them. The germline V gene encodes CDR1 SGHNT and CDR2 YYREEE (reference sequence). CDR3 length: 15 residues. The CDR3 loop is CASSTTENMNTEAFF. As DNA, the CDR3 is TGTGCCAGCAGCACGACTGAGAACATGAACACTGAAGCTTTCTTT.

In DNA form, the CDR3 reads TGTGCCAGCAGCTCCCCCAGGGGCTCTGGGGCCAACGTCCTGACTTTC. Translation: CASSSPRGSGANVLTF. The chain combines TRBV7-3 with TRBJ2-6; TRBD1 might be the D (6 bases). Trimming cost V 4 bases and J 0 bases, with 10 bases left between them. The CDR3 runs 16 residues. Germline V gene sequence: CDR1 SGHTA, CDR2 FQGTGA.

This chain connects TRBV18 to TRBJ2-7, with D unresolved. The CDR3 extends over 14 amino acids. Trimming cost V 4 bases and J 3 bases, with 13 bases left between them. In germline, CDR1 is KGHSH, CDR2 LQKENI. CDR3 coding DNA: TGTGCCAGCTCACGTGACACCAACAACTACGAGCAGTACTTC. As protein: CASSRDTNNYEQYF.

V usage is TRBV27 and J usage is TRBJ1-2; TRBD1 aligns across 7 bases. Germline trimming cut 6 bases from V and 8 bases from J; bases unmatched to any gene: 6. CDR3 length: 12 residues. The germline gives CDR1 MNHEY, CDR2 SMNVEV (reference sequence). This CDR3 reads CASSTTGFGYTF. CDR3 sequence (DNA): TGTGCCAGCAGCACGACAGGGTTCGGCTACACCTTC.